These T cell receptor beta chains were read from a single sample in a study of CD8 T cells in ankylosing spondylitis. TCRdb itself ran the 5' RACE reads through MiXCR, one entry per CDR3 protein. Of 300,000 to 350,000 distinct CDR3 sequences listed, about 15% are singletons. Sequenced input: blood, either unsorted or a sorted T cell fraction (not recorded which). The receptors here all came from a male donor with ankylosing spondylitis or in good health (not recorded which). Each CDR3 is given with its conserved first and last residue. The D gene is left open where the match is weak.

j_call,v_call,d_call,cdr3_aa
TRBJ2-3,TRBV10-1,TRBD2,CASSGTSGRGGTQYF
TRBJ1-5,TRBV7-9,-,CASSLADQPQHF
TRBJ1-1,TRBV7-2,-,CASSPTPLNTEAFF
TRBJ1-1,TRBV6-5,-,CASSYTTGWTEAFF
TRBJ2-3,TRBV5-1,TRBD1,CASSVDRGLNADTQYF
TRBJ2-3,TRBV3-1,TRBD2,CASSQDGTSQDTQYF
TRBJ1-1,TRBV12-3/TRBV12-4,-,CASSLRRAVTEAFF
TRBJ2-7,TRBV30,TRBD1,CAWSQGQVASEQYF
TRBJ1-1,TRBV2,-,CASKRPTTEAFF
TRBJ2-3,TRBV7-2,-,CASSLQGSSDTQYF
TRBJ2-3,TRBV27,-,CASRRDTSDTQYF
TRBJ2-7,TRBV20-1,-,CSALVPGSYEQYF
TRBJ1-2,TRBV6-1,TRBD1,CASSPGQVNGYTF
TRBJ2-7,TRBV6-5,-,CASSYAGVTQYF
TRBJ2-3,TRBV5-5,-,CASSPLKGEADTQYF
TRBJ1-2,TRBV5-1,-,CASILGPEESYGYTF
TRBJ2-3,TRBV20-1,TRBD2,CSAETSGSLDTQYF
TRBJ2-5,TRBV20-1,-,CSAGRAGQETQYF
TRBJ1-1,TRBV5-1,-,CASSLRRHNLFNTEAFF
TRBJ2-3,TRBV11-2,TRBD2,CASSLVLAVVDTQYF
TRBJ2-5,TRBV7-8,-,CASSLVPRQETQYF
TRBJ2-1,TRBV20-1,-,CSARVLEGSNEQFF
TRBJ1-2,TRBV20-1,TRBD1,CSAVSRQGEGYTF